This passage covers 20 T cell receptor beta chains from one sample sequenced in a study of blood T cell repertoires in COVID-19. Generated by immunoSEQ multiplex PCR, the TCRdb table keeps only in-frame clones and is missing some. Of more than 50,000 clones in the sample, more than 75% were seen once. The source material was peripheral blood. These receptors all stem from a woman aged 80 or over with acute or convalescent COVID-19.

As regards this clone: Additional DNA sequences in this sample encode the identical CDR3. This chain connects TRBV2 to TRBJ2-7; TRBD1 matches 9 bases. Trimming cost V 7 bases and J 3 bases; bases outside gene matches: 4. Germline CDR1 is SNHLY and CDR2 is FYNNEI. The CDR3 contains 13 residues. CDR3 coding DNA: TGTGCCAGCAAACGGGACAGGGACTACGAGCAGTACTTC. It translates to CASKRDRDYEQYF.

This clone has only a few counts. This chain joins TRBV7-8 and TRBJ2-1, with D possibly TRBD2 on 6 matching bases. CDR1 SGHVS and CDR2 FQNEAQ come from the germline V gene. The V end was cut by 5 bases, the J end by 9 bases, with 11 bases between. The CDR3 is 12 residues long. The CDR3 nucleotides read TGTGCCAGCAGCCCCTTGGGGGGTGAGCAGTTCTTC. Translated, it gives CASSPLGGEQFF.

The chain couples TRBV28 to TRBJ1-2; TRBD1 matches at 8 bases. This CDR3 is 17 amino acids long. Germline values: CDR1 MDHEN, CDR2 SYDVKM. V lost 1 base, J lost 0 bases, and 7 bases stayed unmatched. CDR3 bases: TGTGCCAGCAGTTTATTCGGGGCAGGGGGCGCTAACTATGGCTACACCTTC. This gives the protein CASSLFGAGGANYGYTF.

The chain combines TRBV28 with TRBJ2-7, with TRBD1 matching over 8 bases. Germline assignment: CDR1 MDHEN and CDR2 SYDVKM. The V segment lost 3 bases and the J segment 3 bases; nucleotides outside the gene matches: 10. This CDR3 has 16 amino acids. The CDR3 DNA reads as TGTGCCAGCAGTTTTGGTTCCCCAGGGGGCCTCTACGAGCAGTACTTC. This encodes CASSFGSPGGLYEQYF.

This clone was seen only a few times. This chain links TRBV30 with TRBJ1-6; TRBD1 matches 10 bases. This CDR3 is 15 amino acids long. V was pared by 3 bases and J by 5 bases, with 4 bases of the junction left unmatched. Germline CDR1 is GTSNPN and CDR2 is SVGIG (reference sequence). This chain's CDR3 is CAWRGQGINNSPLHF. DNA of the CDR3: TGTGCCTGGAGGGGACAGGGGATCAATAATTCACCCCTCCACTTT.

The V call is TRBV6-5, the J call TRBJ2-2; tentatively, D is TRBD2 (5 bases). The germline V and J ends were trimmed by 10 bases and 6 bases, with 15 bases remaining between them. The CDR3 extends over 13 amino acids. Germline CDR1 is MNHEY and CDR2 is SVGAGI. The CDR3 DNA sequence: TGTGCCATCCGCGTGGGGAGTGCCGGGGAGCTGTTTTTT. Encoded protein: CAIRVGSAGELFF.

The chain carries TRBV18 and TRBJ1-2; 7 nucleotides agree with TRBD1. The ends lost 8 bases at V and 7 bases at J; junction bases unmatched: 13. Germline V gives CDR1 KGHSH, CDR2 LQKENI. The CDR3 sequence is 14 residues long. CDR3 residues: CASGQAQRLSGYTF. In nucleotides, the CDR3 is TGTGCCAGCGGACAGGCCCAAAGGCTTTCTGGCTACACCTTC.

The chain uses TRBV7-3 and TRBJ2-3, with D perhaps matching TRBD1 (5 bases). The CDR3 has 14 amino acids. Trimming pared 2 bases from V and 1 base from J, leaving 7 bases between. Germline V CDR1 and CDR2: SGHTA, FQGTGA. In DNA form, the CDR3 reads TGTGCCAGCAGCTTAGTAGGGGGCACAGATACGCAGTATTTT. As protein: CASSLVGGTDTQYF. Supplemented by reference TRBV7-3 and TRBJ2-3, the full variable domain reads GAGVSQTPSNKVTEKGKYVELRCDPISGHTALYWYRQSLGQGPEFLIYFQGTGAADDSGLPNDRFFAVRPEGSVSTLKIQRTERGDSAVYLCASSLVGGTDTQYFGPGTRLTVL.

The J gene is TRBJ2-5, the V gene TRBV24-1, with D maybe TRBD2 (6 bases). The CDR3 loop spans 15 amino acids. V was trimmed by 4 bases and J by 4 bases, leaving 15 bases between them. Germline V gene data show CDR1 as KGHDR and CDR2 as SFDVKD. The CDR3 bases are TGTGCCACCAGTGACCCCGGAAGGGGAGGAGAGACCCAGTACTTC. As protein: CATSDPGRGGETQYF.

The rearrangement uses TRBV5-5 and TRBJ1-1, with 8 nucleotides matching TRBD1. CDR1 is SGHKS, CDR2 YYEKEE, per germline (reference sequence). CDR3 size: 14 residues. J lost 3 bases, V lost 5 bases, and 6 bases had no gene match. CDR3 bases: TGTGCCAGCAGTCTTCGGACAGGGTACACTGAAGCTTTCTTT. Amino acid sequence: CASSLRTGYTEAFF.

Only a few counts were recorded for this clone. This chain links TRBV5-6 with TRBJ1-5; D might be TRBD1 (6 bases). CDR3 length: 16 amino acids. Germline loops: CDR1 SGHDT, CDR2 YYEEEE. V lost 4 bases and J 1 base, leaving 15 bases between the germline ends. The CDR3 DNA reads TGTGCCAGCAGCGAGCTTGCCAGGGGCAGCAATCAGCCCCAGCATTTT. Its protein product is CASSELARGSNQPQHF.

The rearrangement uses TRBV7-9 and TRBJ2-3; 10 bases map to TRBD2. Germline CDR1 is SEHNR and CDR2 is FQNEAQ (reference sequence). This CDR3 region has 17 residues. V was clipped by 1 base and J by 7 bases; unmatched bases: 11. The CDR3 nucleotides read TGTGCCAGCAGCTTAGAGAAGCGGGAGGGATCCCCATATACGCAGTATTTT. It translates to CASSLEKREGSPYTQYF.

This chain joins TRBV7-6 and TRBJ2-1, with D perhaps TRBD2 (6 bases). Deletions cut 5 bases from V and 8 bases from J, with 16 bases between. The germline V gene encodes CDR1 SGHVS and CDR2 FNYEAQ. CDR3 length: 14 amino acids. The CDR3: CASSHMPGGDEQFF. Here the CDR3 DNA reads TGTGCCAGCAGCCACATGCCCGGCGGGGATGAGCAGTTCTTC.

The genes are TRBV18 and TRBJ1-1; the match to TRBD1 covers 9 bases. Germline CDR1 and CDR2: KGHSH and LQKENI. This CDR3 comprises 14 residues. With V trimmed by 2 bases and J by 3 bases, 1 base remained unmatched. The CDR3 reads CASSPRTGDTEAFF. The CDR3 DNA reads as TGTGCCAGCTCACCAAGGACAGGGGACACTGAAGCTTTCTTT.

This clone was detected only once. This rearrangement joins TRBV4-3 to TRBJ2-1; D is uncertain. The V end lost 0 bases, the J end lost 1 base, and 7 bases lay between the germline ends. This CDR3 has 15 amino acids. Germline V gene lookup returns CDR1 LGHNA and CDR2 YSLEER. CDR3 in amino acids: CASSQDARSYNEQFF. The DNA for the CDR3 is TGCGCCAGCAGCCAAGACGCTAGGTCCTACAATGAGCAGTTCTTC.

The chain uses TRBV4-1 and TRBJ1-3, with TRBD1 identical over 9 bases. This CDR3 comprises 18 residues. V shed 4 bases and J 2 bases; nucleotides not matched to a gene: 12. Germline loops: CDR1 MGHRA, CDR2 YSYEKL. As DNA, the CDR3 is TGCGCCAGCAGCCTCGTCCCGGGACAGGGTTTAACTGGAAACACCATATATTTT. As protein: CASSLVPGQGLTGNTIYF.

In DNA, the CDR3 is TGTGCCACCAGTTCTGGGGGCGCCGGGGCCAACGTCCTGACTTTC. It codes for CATSSGGAGANVLTF. The V call is TRBV24-1, the J call TRBJ2-6, with a tentative D call TRBD1 (6 bases). Trimming cost V 6 bases and J 4 bases, with 12 bases left between them. The CDR3 contains 15 residues. CDR1 is KGHDR and CDR2 is SFDVKD in the germline V gene.

V is TRBV21-1 and J is TRBJ2-2; the table names TRBD1, a call not compared with the DNA. TRBV21-1 is reported as a pseudogene. The CDR3 spans 16 residues. In nucleotides, the CDR3 is TGTGCCAGCAGCACGTGCAGGGGGCGAAGCACCGGGGAGCTGTTTTTT. Amino acids: CASSTCRGRSTGELFF.

The sample holds a few counts of this clone. The chain recombines TRBV4-1 with TRBJ2-1, with 10 bases that match TRBD1. The CDR3 is 19 residues long. Germline V gene data show CDR1 as MGHRA and CDR2 as YSYEKL. V lost 2 bases, J lost 6 bases, and 16 bases stayed unmatched. CDR3 in DNA: TGCGCCAGCAGCCAAAGCCCCCTCACCGGGACAGGGGTGCGCAATGAGCAGTTCTTC. Its protein is CASSQSPLTGTGVRNEQFF.

The chain joins TRBV5-1 to TRBJ2-7; TRBD2 agrees at 8 bases. V lost 0 bases and J lost 0; bases outside the gene matches: 11. Looked up from germline, CDR1 is SGHRS and CDR2 is YFSETQ. The CDR3 is 18 amino acids. The CDR3 loop is CASSLGASGRLSSYEQYF. The CDR3 coding sequence is TGCGCCAGCAGCTTGGGGGCTAGCGGGCGGCTGAGCTCCTACGAGCAGTACTTC.